This passage covers 2 T cell receptor beta chains from one sample sequenced in a study of Graves' ophthalmopathy and Graves' hyperthyroidism. Amplifying from RNA transcripts, the study obtained TCR beta CDR3 regions. HTBI primers were employed in first-round RT-PCR, then a second-round multiplex PCR followed. TCRdb recomputed calls from the multiplex PCR reads with MiXCR, one row per CDR3 protein. Here the sample spans about 340,000 distinct CDR3 sequences, roughly 17% being singletons. Sequencing was carried out using peripheral blood. The receptor set was obtained from an adult man with Graves' ophthalmopathy.

This clonotype was detected ten times or more. The chain uses TRBV15 and TRBJ2-7, with D maybe TRBD1 (6 bases). V was clipped by 3 bases and J by 1 base, with 13 bases between them. Per germline, CDR1 LNHNV and CDR2 YYDKDF (reference sequence). CDR3 length equals 15 residues. CDR3: CATSSNDRSSYEQYF. DNA for the CDR3: TGTGCCACCAGCAGTAACGACAGGAGTTCCTACGAGCAGTACTTC.

The sample holds many counts of this clonotype. The chain uses TRBV20-1 and TRBJ1-2; weak D call: TRBD1 (6 bases). This CDR3 is built from 14 residues. Germline V gene sequence: CDR1 DFQATT, CDR2 SNEGSKA (reference sequence). Trimming took 6 bases from V and 3 from J, leaving 17 bases between them. CDR3 region: CSAIGGGRDYGYTF. CDR3 nucleotide sequence: TGCAGTGCGATCGGAGGGGGGCGTGACTATGGCTACACCTTC.